This TCR beta chain was found in a study of T-cell memory formation after mild COVID-19. A few counts support this clonotype. The CDR3 runs 15 residues. CDR1 and CDR2 (germline): SGHTA, FQGTGA. V trimming: 5 bases; J trimming: 2 bases; junction bases outside the gene matches: 7. A single record per CDR3 protein comes from TCRdb applying MiXCR to the 5' RACE reads. Of just over 350,000 distinct CDR3 sequences listed, around 15% are singletons. Source material: PBMCs or a T cell subset sorted from them (not recorded which). V gene TRBV7-3 combines with J gene TRBJ2-5; 8 nucleotides align to TRBD1. This TCR came from a man younger than 35 who had mild COVID-19 (a few samples of this study predate the infection). Cell type and time point are not known. The CDR3 DNA reads as TGTGCCAGCAGCGGACTCGGGACAGGACAAGAGACCCAGTACTTC. Residues: CASSGLGTGQETQYF.